A single TCR beta chain is shown here with its context. This table comes from immunoSEQ multiplex PCR, and its TCRdb copy is limited to in-frame clones, with some not included. Among about 260,000 clones listed, over 75% were seen once. The source of the sample is a study of blood T cell repertoires in COVID-19. Across the whole study: The origin of the acute and convalescent COVID-19 samples was the United States, Italy and Spain.

The CDR3 consists of 14 residues. The V end lost 2 bases, the J end lost 0 bases, and 7 bases lay between the germline ends. The germline CDR1 and CDR2 sequences are KGHSH and LQKENI. Participants spanned ages about 18 to 90 years and resided in some 22 US areas. V is TRBV18 and J is TRBJ1-1; D is unresolved. The receptor was isolated from a woman in her forties who had been exposed to COVID-19. Specimen: PBMCs or T cells enriched from blood (not recorded which). CDR3 DNA: TGTGCCAGCTCACCAATGGAGTTGAACACTGAAGCTTTCTTT. It yields the protein CASSPMELNTEAFF.